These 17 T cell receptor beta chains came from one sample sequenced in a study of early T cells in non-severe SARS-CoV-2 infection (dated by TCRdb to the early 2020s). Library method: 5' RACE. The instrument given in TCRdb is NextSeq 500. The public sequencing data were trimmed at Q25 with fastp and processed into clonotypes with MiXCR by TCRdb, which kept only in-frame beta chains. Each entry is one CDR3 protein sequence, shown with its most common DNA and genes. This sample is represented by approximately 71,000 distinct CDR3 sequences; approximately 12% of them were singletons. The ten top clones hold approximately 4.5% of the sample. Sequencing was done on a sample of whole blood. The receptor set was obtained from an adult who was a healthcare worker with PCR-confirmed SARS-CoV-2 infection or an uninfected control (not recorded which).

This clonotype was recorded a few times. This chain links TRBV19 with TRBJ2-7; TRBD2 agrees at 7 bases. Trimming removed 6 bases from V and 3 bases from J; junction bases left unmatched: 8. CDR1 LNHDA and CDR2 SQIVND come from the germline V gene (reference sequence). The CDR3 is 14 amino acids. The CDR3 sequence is CASSHRGDFYEQYF. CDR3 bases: TGTGCCAGTAGCCACCGGGGGGACTTCTACGAGCAGTACTTC.

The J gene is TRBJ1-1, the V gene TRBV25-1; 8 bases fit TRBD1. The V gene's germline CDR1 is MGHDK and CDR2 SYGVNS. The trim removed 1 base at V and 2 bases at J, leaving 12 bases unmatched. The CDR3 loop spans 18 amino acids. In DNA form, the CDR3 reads TGTGCCAGCAGTGAATTTATCATCAGGGGGCGCAGAAACACTGAAGCTTTCTTT. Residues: CASSEFIIRGRRNTEAFF.

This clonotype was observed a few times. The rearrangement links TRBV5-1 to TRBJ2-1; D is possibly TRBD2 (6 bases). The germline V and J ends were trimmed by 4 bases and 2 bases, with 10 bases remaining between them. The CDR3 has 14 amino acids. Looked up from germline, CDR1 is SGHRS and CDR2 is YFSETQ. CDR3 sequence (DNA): TGCGCCAGCAGCCGGGACTCCGCCTACAATGAGCAGTTCTTC. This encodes CASSRDSAYNEQFF.

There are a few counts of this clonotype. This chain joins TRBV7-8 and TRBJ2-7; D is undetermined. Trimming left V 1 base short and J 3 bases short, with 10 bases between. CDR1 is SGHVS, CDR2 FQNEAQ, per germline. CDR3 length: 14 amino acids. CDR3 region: CASSLGWQSYEQYF. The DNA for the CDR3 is TGTGCCAGCAGCTTAGGTTGGCAGAGCTACGAGCAGTACTTC.

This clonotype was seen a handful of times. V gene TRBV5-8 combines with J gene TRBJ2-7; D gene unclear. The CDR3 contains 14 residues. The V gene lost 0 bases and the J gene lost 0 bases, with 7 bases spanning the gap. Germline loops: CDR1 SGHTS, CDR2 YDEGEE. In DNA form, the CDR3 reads TGTGCCAGCAGCTTGGGCCGCCGCTCCTACGAGCAGTACTTC. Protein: CASSLGRRSYEQYF.

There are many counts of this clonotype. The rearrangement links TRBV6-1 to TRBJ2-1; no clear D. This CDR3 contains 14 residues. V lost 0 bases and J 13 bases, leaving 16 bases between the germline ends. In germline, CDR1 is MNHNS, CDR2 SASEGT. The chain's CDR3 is CASSEAARVRNQFF. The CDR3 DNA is TGTGCCAGCAGTGAAGCGGCTAGGGTGAGGAATCAGTTCTTC.

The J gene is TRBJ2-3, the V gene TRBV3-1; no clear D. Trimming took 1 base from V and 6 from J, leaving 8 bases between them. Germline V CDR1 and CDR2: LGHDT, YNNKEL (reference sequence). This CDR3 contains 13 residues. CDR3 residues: CASSQVRADTQYF. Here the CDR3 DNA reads TGTGCCAGCAGCCAAGTTCGGGCTGATACGCAGTATTTT.

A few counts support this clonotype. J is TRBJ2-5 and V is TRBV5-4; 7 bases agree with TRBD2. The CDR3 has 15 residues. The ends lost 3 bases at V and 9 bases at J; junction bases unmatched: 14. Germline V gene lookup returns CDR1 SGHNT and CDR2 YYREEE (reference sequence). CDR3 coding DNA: TGTGCCAGCAGCTCCGGGGGGACCCCGCGCGGAGCCCAGTACTTC. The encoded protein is CASSSGGTPRGAQYF.

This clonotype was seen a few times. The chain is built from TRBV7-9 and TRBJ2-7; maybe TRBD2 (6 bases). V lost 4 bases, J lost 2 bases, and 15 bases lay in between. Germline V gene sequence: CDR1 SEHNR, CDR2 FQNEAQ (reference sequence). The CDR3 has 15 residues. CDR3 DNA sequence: TGTGCCAGCAGCTACGGGCCTAGCGTAGCCTACGAGCAGTACTTC. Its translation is CASSYGPSVAYEQYF. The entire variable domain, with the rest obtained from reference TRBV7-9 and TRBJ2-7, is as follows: DTGVSQNPRHKITKRGQNVTFRCDPISEHNRLYWYRQTLGQGPEFLTYFQNEAQLEKSRLLSDRFSAERPKGSFSTLEIQRTEQGDSAMYLCASSYGPSVAYEQYFGPGTRLTVT.

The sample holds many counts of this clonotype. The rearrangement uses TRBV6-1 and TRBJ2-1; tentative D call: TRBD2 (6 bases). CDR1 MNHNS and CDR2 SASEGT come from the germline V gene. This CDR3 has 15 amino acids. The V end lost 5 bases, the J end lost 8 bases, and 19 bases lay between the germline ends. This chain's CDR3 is CASSLAGLKFDEQFF. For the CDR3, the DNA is TGTGCCAGCAGTCTGGCGGGGCTGAAGTTCGATGAGCAGTTCTTC.

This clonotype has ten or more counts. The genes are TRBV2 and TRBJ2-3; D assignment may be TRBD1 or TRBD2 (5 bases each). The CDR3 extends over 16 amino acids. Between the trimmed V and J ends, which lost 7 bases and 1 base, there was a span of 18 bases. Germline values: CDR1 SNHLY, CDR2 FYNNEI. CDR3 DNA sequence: TGTGCCAGCAAAGACCCATCAACGGGGCGCACAGATACGCAGTATTTT. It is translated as CASKDPSTGRTDTQYF.

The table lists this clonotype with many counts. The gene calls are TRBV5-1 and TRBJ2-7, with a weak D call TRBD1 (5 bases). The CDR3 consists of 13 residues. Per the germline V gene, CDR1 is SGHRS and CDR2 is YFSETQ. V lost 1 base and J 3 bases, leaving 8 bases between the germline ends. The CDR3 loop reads CASSLRQNYEQYF. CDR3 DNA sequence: TGCGCCAGCAGCTTGAGACAGAACTACGAGCAGTACTTC.

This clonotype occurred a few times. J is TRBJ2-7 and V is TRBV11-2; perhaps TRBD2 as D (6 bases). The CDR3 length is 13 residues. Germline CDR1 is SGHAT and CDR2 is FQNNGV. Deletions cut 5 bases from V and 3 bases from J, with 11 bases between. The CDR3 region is CASSPGLNYEQYF. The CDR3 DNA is TGTGCCAGCAGCCCCGGACTAAACTACGAGCAGTACTTC.

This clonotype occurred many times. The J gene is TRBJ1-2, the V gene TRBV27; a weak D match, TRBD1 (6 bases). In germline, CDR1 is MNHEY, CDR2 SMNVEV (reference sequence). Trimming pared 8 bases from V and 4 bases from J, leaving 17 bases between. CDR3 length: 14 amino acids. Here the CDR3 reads CASWDWDTLYGYTF. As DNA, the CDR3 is TGTGCCAGCTGGGACTGGGACACTCTCTATGGCTACACCTTC.

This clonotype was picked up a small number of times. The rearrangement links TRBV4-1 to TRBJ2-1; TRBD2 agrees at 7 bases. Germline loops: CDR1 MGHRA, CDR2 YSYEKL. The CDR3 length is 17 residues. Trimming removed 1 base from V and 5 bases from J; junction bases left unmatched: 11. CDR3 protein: CASSQGRAGVSHNEQFF. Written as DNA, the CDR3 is TGCGCCAGCAGCCAAGGGAGGGCGGGAGTCAGCCACAATGAGCAGTTCTTC.

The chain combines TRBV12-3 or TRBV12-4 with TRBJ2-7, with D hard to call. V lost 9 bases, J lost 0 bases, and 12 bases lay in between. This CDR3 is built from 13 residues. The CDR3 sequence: CASNTENSYEQYF. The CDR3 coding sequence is TGTGCCAGTAATACCGAAAACTCCTACGAGCAGTACTTC.

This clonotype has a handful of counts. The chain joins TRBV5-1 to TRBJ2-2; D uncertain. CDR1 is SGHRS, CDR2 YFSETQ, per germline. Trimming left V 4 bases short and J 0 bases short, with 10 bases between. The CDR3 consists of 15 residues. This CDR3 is CASSRDSSNTGELFF. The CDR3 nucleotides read TGCGCCAGCAGCCGAGATTCCTCGAACACCGGGGAGCTGTTTTTT.